The present entry profiles one T cell receptor beta chain with its context. As yet, its antigen is unknown. This sample stems from a study of T cells expressing NK-cell markers. Overall study: Cells sorted as CD3+CD56+NKG2C+, CD3+CD56+NKG2C- and CD3+CD56-NKG2C+ T cells supplied the TCR beta repertoires. Eight donors were sequenced, seven testing HCMV-seropositive and one testing seronegative. Points from the study as a whole: It remained uncertain whether the expanded NKG2C+ T cell clones were specific for HCMV antigens.

TCRdb re-called the 5' RACE reads; every CDR3 protein appears as one record, without DNA. The sample shows some 280,000 distinct CDR3 sequences, and around 0.42% sits with its ten largest clones. Sequenced material: blood T cells: a sorted CD56 or NKG2C T cell subset, CD4+ or CD8+ T cells, or bulk PBMC T cells (not recorded which). The receptor comes from a man between 18 and 35 years old in good health.

The CDR3 sequence is CATQRGSSYNEQFF. The chain recombines TRBV10-3 with TRBJ2-1; TCRdb gives TRBD2 as the D gene, but with no DNA this cannot be confirmed. Germline lookup yields CDR1 ENHRY and CDR2 SYGVKD. CDR3 length: 14 amino acids.